Sequencing of this T cell receptor (beta chain) was carried out in a study of cytomegalovirus exposure and HLA in healthy donors. In regard to this clone: Its antigen is currently unknown.

Libraries were prepared by immunoSEQ multiplex PCR; TCRdb keeps only in-frame clonotypes and omits some of them. The sample lists 250,000 to 350,000 clones, over 75% seen once, with 0.9% to 1% in the top ten. With 3 bases removed from V and 2 bases from J, the gap between germline ends came to 11 bases. The CDR3 is made up of 15 amino acids. CDR1 and CDR2 (germline): MNHEY, SVGAGI. General study findings and limits: About 150 TCR beta chains were listed as cytomegalovirus-associated.

From the 120-subject validation cohort, which was separate from the approximately 670-subject first cohort, the donors were drawn. This chain links TRBV6-5 with TRBJ1-3; D might be TRBD1 (5 bases). The sample consisted of PBMCs. The TCR originated in a man aged 25 to 40 in good health and CMV-seronegative. The CDR3 DNA sequence: TGTGCCAGCAGTTATACGGACACCACTGGAAACACCATATATTTT. It codes for CASSYTDTTGNTIYF.